This entry lists 9 T cell receptor beta chains sequenced from one sample in a study of somatic mutations in cytotoxic T cells in rheumatoid arthritis (dated by TCRdb to 2017 to 2019). The method was the immunoSEQ multiplex PCR assay. TCRdb re-hosts the immuneACCESS table, in-frame sequences only. Its copies lack some clones; in the studies checked, an unresolved V gene accounts for under half of them, and the cause for the rest is not known. The sample data list around 20,000 clones, and 70% to 90% of these were observed just once. Of the sample, roughly 13% is held by the ten largest clones. The source material was CD8+ T cells sorted from blood. The receptors come from an adult with rheumatoid arthritis.

The chain joins TRBV11-2 to TRBJ2-7, with a tentative D call TRBD1 (5 bases). The germline V and J ends were trimmed by 5 bases and 3 bases, with 20 bases remaining between them. This CDR3 has 16 amino acids. CDR1 is SGHAT, CDR2 FQNNGV, per germline. The CDR3 DNA reads TGTGCCAGCAGCGACCGGCACGGTAGGGGAAACTACGAGCAGTACTTC. This encodes CASSDRHGRGNYEQYF. The full variable domain, with the rest looked up from reference TRBV11-2 and TRBJ2-7, is EAGVAQSPRYKIIEKRQSVAFWCNPISGHATLYWYQQILGQGPKLLIQFQNNGVVDDSQLPKDRFSAERLKGVDSTLKIQPAKLEDSAVYLCASSDRHGRGNYEQYFGPGTRLTVT.

This chain connects TRBV7-3 to TRBJ1-6; 7 nucleotides match TRBD1. CDR3 length equals 14 residues. The V gene end was trimmed by 1 base and the J gene end by 7 bases; junction bases not matched to a gene: 1. The germline V gene encodes CDR1 SGHTA and CDR2 FQGTGA. In DNA form, the CDR3 reads TGTGCCAGCAGCTTAATAGGGGGCAATTCACCCCTCCACTTT. It encodes CASSLIGGNSPLHF.

The gene calls are TRBV10-3 and TRBJ2-3; TRBD1 might be the D (6 bases). The CDR3 covers 16 residues. Germline-derived CDR1 and CDR2 are ENHRY and SYGVKD. Trimming shortened V by 2 bases and J by 0 bases, and 12 bases separated the two germline ends. CDR3 nucleotide sequence: TGTGCCATCAGTGAGACGGACAGAACTAGCACAGATACGCAGTATTTT. It yields the protein CAISETDRTSTDTQYF.

V and J are TRBV7-3 and TRBJ2-1, with D unresolved. V lost 5 bases, J lost 8 bases, and 13 bases lay in between. Per the germline V gene, CDR1 is SGHTA and CDR2 is FQGTGA. The CDR3 runs 13 residues. The CDR3 region has the DNA TGTGCCAGCAGCCCCCATCTTACCGATGAGCAGTTCTTC. The encoded protein is CASSPHLTDEQFF.

The CDR3 region has the DNA TGTGCCAGCAGCTTGGGGGGAATGAACACTGAAGCTTTCTTT. Encoded protein: CASSLGGMNTEAFF. V gene TRBV7-9 combines with J gene TRBJ1-1, with D perhaps TRBD1 (5 bases). The CDR3 sequence is 14 residues long. CDR1 SEHNR and CDR2 FQNEAQ come from the germline V gene (reference sequence). V lost 3 bases and J 0 bases, leaving 8 bases between the germline ends.

This clone was observed a single time. V is TRBV2 and J is TRBJ1-1, with D hard to call. This CDR3 has 15 residues. V lost 5 bases and J lost 8, with 21 bases in between. CDR1 and CDR2 (germline): SNHLY, FYNNEI. CDR3 bases: TGTGCCAGCAGTCAAAAAGCTACGGGGATATTCGAAGCTTTCTTT. The encoded protein is CASSQKATGIFEAFF. Full variable domain (rest looked up from reference TRBV2 and TRBJ1-1): EPEVTQTPSHQVTQMGQEVILRCVPISNHLYFYWYRQILGQKVEFLVSFYNNEISEKSEIFDDQFSVERPDGSNFTLKIRSTKLEDSAMYFCASSQKATGIFEAFFGQGTRLTVV.

This chain connects TRBV2 to TRBJ1-1, with 8 bases fitting TRBD1. There are 13 residues in the CDR3. From germline, CDR1 is SNHLY and CDR2 FYNNEI. With V trimmed by 11 bases and J by 3 bases, 8 bases remained unmatched. This CDR3 is CAGQTGVDTEAFF. The CDR3 DNA reads as TGTGCCGGCCAGACAGGGGTGGACACTGAAGCTTTCTTT.

The V call is TRBV7-9, the J call TRBJ2-7; tentatively, D is TRBD2 (6 bases). The CDR3 has 13 residues. Germline CDR1 reads SEHNR; CDR2 reads FQNEAQ (reference sequence). Trimming cost V 10 bases and J 7 bases, with 20 bases left between them. In DNA, the CDR3 is TGTGCCACCCTACCCTGGGGGGAAGGAGAGCAGTACTTC. Amino acids: CATLPWGEGEQYF.

The genes are TRBV7-6 and TRBJ2-1, with 11 bases fitting TRBD1. There are 15 residues in the CDR3. V shed 3 bases and J 4 bases; nucleotides not matched to a gene: 2. Germline V gives CDR1 SGHVS, CDR2 FNYEAQ. CDR3 sequence: CASSFGTGGYNEQFF. Here the CDR3 DNA reads TGTGCCAGCAGCTTCGGGACAGGGGGATACAATGAGCAGTTCTTC. Looking up the rest from reference TRBV7-6 and TRBJ2-1 gives the full variable domain: GAGVSQSPRYKVTKRGQDVALRCDPISGHVSLYWYRQALGQGPEFLTYFNYEAQQDKSGLPNDRFSAERPEGSISTLTIQRTEQRDSAMYRCASSFGTGGYNEQFFGPGTRLTVL.